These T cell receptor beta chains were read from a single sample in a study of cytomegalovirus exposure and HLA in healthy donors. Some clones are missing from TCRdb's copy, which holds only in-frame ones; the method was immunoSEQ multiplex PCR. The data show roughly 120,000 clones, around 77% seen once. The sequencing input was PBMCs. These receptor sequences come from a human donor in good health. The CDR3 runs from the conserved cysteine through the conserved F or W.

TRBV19	CASSIVFGTGTYEQYF
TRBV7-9	CASSLEGAKNIQYF
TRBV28	CASSLGASGRGEQYF
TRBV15	CATSRDGSGVGQPQHF
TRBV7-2	CASSMGLPTDTQYF
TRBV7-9	CASSYRGPGNTIYF
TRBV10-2	CASRMEARQPQHF
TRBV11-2	CASSLNRGPYEQYF
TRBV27	CASSLLAGAQETQYF
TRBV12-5	CASGLTGSYEQYF
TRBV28	CASSFWAGDQETQYF
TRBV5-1	CASSLGARENTDTQYF
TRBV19	CASSRQGSQNYGYTF
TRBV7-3	CASSLGQASYEQYF
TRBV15	CATSREGGHYEQYF
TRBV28	CASSPPQGRYEQYF
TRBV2	CASSEVYGQGNGELFF
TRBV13	CASSFRGPGEQETQYF
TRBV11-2	CAEGGRALGANGLTF
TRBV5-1	CASSLGARGAKNIQYF
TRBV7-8	CASSLASAGQGGCYTF
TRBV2	CASRRGQAFDYTF
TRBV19	CASMARDRGTDTQYF
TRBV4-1	CASSQGLGGYEQYF
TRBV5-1	CASSSRDSPVEQYF
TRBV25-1	CASSDGQQGTSEKLFF
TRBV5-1	CASTKTASPWYEQYF
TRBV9	CASSRGQNSNQPQHF
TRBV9	CASSLLLAGGYGANVLTF
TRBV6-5	CASSYVGGFNEQYF
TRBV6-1	CASSSQGRPNQPQHF
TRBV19	CASSIGAGGAGANVLTF
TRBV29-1	CGTQDSTEAFF
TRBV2	CASSVGTGWSNNQPQHF
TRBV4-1	CASSQPTPVEEKLFF
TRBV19	CASMGRGRQPQHF
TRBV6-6	CASSPGGAAGNTIYF
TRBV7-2	CASSLEERLGHNYGYTF
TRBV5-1	CASARLAERETQYF
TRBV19	CASSMSPGGNTEAFF
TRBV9	CASSATSWSGSYEQYF
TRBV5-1	CASSLVPSKNEKLFF
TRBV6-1	CASSVSTGLYGYTF
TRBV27	CASSLYPNQDRGYTF
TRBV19	CASSIDPGQEQFF
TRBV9	CASSVASGHYNEQFF
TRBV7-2	CASSSQLGQGDEQYF
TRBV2	CASSSRGPPANEQFF
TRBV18	CASSPADSGRGKLFF